What follows are 30 T cell receptor beta chains derived from one specimen sequenced in a study of early T cells in non-severe SARS-CoV-2 infection. MiXCR, run by TCRdb on the 5' RACE reads, gives a single entry per CDR3 protein. The sample yields 40,000 to 60,000 distinct CDR3 sequences, around 7.7% seen once. The sample was whole blood. These TCRs come from an adult who was a healthcare worker with PCR-confirmed SARS-CoV-2 infection or an uninfected control (not recorded which).

This clonotype has at least ten counts. The chain carries TRBV18 and TRBJ2-1; 7 nucleotides match TRBD2. CDR3 length: 14 amino acids. CDR1 is KGHSH, CDR2 LQKENI, per germline. The trim removed 10 bases at V and 9 bases at J, leaving 15 bases unmatched. Here the CDR3 reads CATTPSTSSGEQFF. For the CDR3, the DNA is TGTGCCACCACCCCGTCGACTAGCTCGGGTGAGCAGTTCTTC.

This clonotype was seen more than once but under ten times. CDR3 in amino acids: CASSLFPGTNQPQHF. CDR3 in DNA: TGTGCCAGCAGCTTATTCCCGGGCACCAATCAGCCCCAGCATTTT. The V and J genes are TRBV7-2 and TRBJ1-5; no definite D call. This CDR3 contains 15 residues. Germline assignment: CDR1 SGHTA and CDR2 FQGNSA. Trimming took 2 bases from V and 3 from J, leaving 11 bases between them.

At least ten counts were recorded for this clonotype. The chain recombines TRBV11-3 with TRBJ2-2, with a weak D call TRBD2 (7 bases). Germline V gene lookup returns CDR1 SGHNT and CDR2 YENEEA. This CDR3 region has 17 residues. Trimming cost V 4 bases and J 7 bases, with 22 bases left between them. In DNA, the CDR3 is TGTGCCAGCAGCTCCGGGGAGGGGGAGTCTTTGAACGGGGAGCTGTTTTTT. Amino acid sequence: CASSSGEGESLNGELFF.

This clonotype was picked up many times. The V gene is TRBV30, the J gene TRBJ1-1, with 7 bases lining up with TRBD1. Unmatched junction bases numbered 7, after V lost 1 base and J lost 11 bases. CDR1 and CDR2 (germline): GTSNPN, SVGIG (reference sequence). This CDR3 has 12 amino acids. CDR3 residues: CAWSAPTGHAFF. In nucleotides, the CDR3 is TGTGCCTGGAGTGCCCCGACAGGGCACGCTTTCTTT. The complete variable domain, with remaining parts taken from reference TRBV30 and TRBJ1-1, reads SQTIHQWPATLVQPVGSPLSLECTVEGTSNPNLYWYRQAAGRGLQLLFYSVGIGQISSEVPQNLSASRPQDRQFILSSKKLLLSDSGFYLCAWSAPTGHAFFGQGTRLTVV.

This clonotype was found many times. This chain uses TRBV5-1 with TRBJ1-3; 8 bases align to TRBD1. Trimming at V came to 1 base and at J to 4 bases, leaving 4 bases not matched to a gene. The CDR3 covers 15 residues. Per germline, CDR1 SGHRS and CDR2 YFSETQ. CDR3 amino acids: CASSLWTGTGNTIYF. In DNA form, the CDR3 reads TGCGCCAGCAGCTTGTGGACAGGGACAGGAAACACCATATATTTT.

The rearrangement links TRBV5-5 to TRBJ2-2; D gene unclear. CDR3 length equals 13 residues. The V and J ends lost 0 bases and 4 bases respectively, with 4 bases between them. Germline V lookup: CDR1 SGHKS, CDR2 YYEKEE (reference sequence). The CDR3 protein is CASSLVLTGELFF. As DNA, the CDR3 is TGTGCCAGCAGCTTGGTCCTCACCGGGGAGCTGTTTTTT.

The chain recombines TRBV3-1 with TRBJ1-5; no clear D. V lost 1 base and J 9 bases, leaving 10 bases between the germline ends. The CDR3 consists of 13 residues. Germline V gene sequence: CDR1 LGHDT, CDR2 YNNKEL (reference sequence). The DNA for the CDR3 is TGTGCCAGCAGCCAAGGGGCATCGCGGCCCCAGCATTTT. Its protein product is CASSQGASRPQHF.

This clonotype was seen ten or more times. The chain has TRBV5-5 and TRBJ1-1; tentatively, D is TRBD1 (5 bases). The CDR3 consists of 18 residues. CDR1 is SGHKS and CDR2 is YYEKEE in the germline V gene (reference sequence). The V end lost 1 base, the J end lost 0 bases, and 19 bases lay between the germline ends. In DNA, the CDR3 is TGTGCCAGCAGCTTGAGCGGGTATCGCAGACAGATGAACACTGAAGCTTTCTTT. It codes for CASSLSGYRRQMNTEAFF.

This clonotype appeared many times. The gene calls are TRBV27 and TRBJ1-5, with D perhaps TRBD1 (6 bases). Germline assignment: CDR1 MNHEY and CDR2 SMNVEV (reference sequence). This CDR3 is built from 14 residues. The V gene lost 6 bases and the J gene lost 3 bases, with 12 bases spanning the gap. CDR3 sequence: CASSMDSPNQPQHF. In nucleotides, the CDR3 is TGTGCCAGCAGCATGGACAGTCCCAATCAGCCCCAGCATTTT.

This clonotype came up many times. The gene calls are TRBV12-3 or TRBV12-4 and TRBJ2-7, with a tentative D call TRBD1 (5 bases). Trimming removed 3 bases from V and 7 bases from J, with 10 bases in between. The CDR3 sequence is 12 residues long. The CDR3 bases are TGTGCCAGCAGTTTCGCAGGGTGGGAGCAGTACTTC. This encodes CASSFAGWEQYF.

The sample holds a few counts of this clonotype. The chain uses TRBV7-9 and TRBJ1-4; 9 bases line up with TRBD1. CDR3 length: 14 residues. In germline, CDR1 is SEHNR, CDR2 FQNEAQ (reference sequence). After removal of 1 base from V and 8 bases from J, the junction contained 2 bases not matched to a gene. The CDR3 region is CASSLEDRGEKLFF. The CDR3 DNA sequence: TGTGCCAGCAGCTTAGAGGACAGGGGAGAAAAACTGTTTTTT.

The V call is TRBV2, the J call TRBJ1-2; TRBD1 agrees at 10 bases. CDR3 size: 14 residues. Germline V gene sequence: CDR1 SNHLY, CDR2 FYNNEI. V lost 5 bases and J lost 4; bases outside the gene matches: 4. CDR3 region: CASSPDRGSYGYTF. The CDR3 coding sequence is TGTGCCAGCAGTCCGGACAGGGGGAGCTATGGCTACACCTTC.

This chain uses TRBV7-9 with TRBJ2-7; D unresolved. Germline V gives CDR1 SEHNR, CDR2 FQNEAQ (reference sequence). This CDR3 contains 15 residues. V lost 0 bases, J lost 3 bases, and 12 bases lay in between. CDR3: CASSLAPVQGYEQYF. In DNA, the CDR3 is TGTGCCAGCAGCTTAGCCCCGGTCCAAGGCTACGAGCAGTACTTC.

The genes are TRBV5-5 and TRBJ2-7; 7 bases line up with TRBD1. Trimming removed 0 bases from V and 3 bases from J; junction bases left unmatched: 6. Per germline, CDR1 SGHKS and CDR2 YYEKEE (reference sequence). The CDR3 runs 15 residues. The CDR3 sequence is CASSLAPAGGYEQYF. The CDR3 DNA reads as TGTGCCAGCAGCTTGGCTCCGGCAGGGGGCTACGAGCAGTACTTC.

This clonotype was recorded many times. The rearrangement joins TRBV15 to TRBJ1-6; D uncertain. Germline lookup yields CDR1 LNHNV and CDR2 YYDKDF (reference sequence). V lost 0 bases, J lost 9 bases, and 12 bases lay in between. CDR3 size: 15 residues. The CDR3 loop reads CATSRDKNVLSPLHF. CDR3 sequence (DNA): TGTGCCACCAGCAGAGATAAGAACGTCCTTTCACCCCTCCACTTT.

At least ten counts were recorded for this clonotype. This CDR3 reads CSASRLVGLYEQYF. For the CDR3, the DNA is TGCAGTGCTAGTAGGCTCGTGGGACTCTACGAGCAGTACTTC. The chain links TRBV20-1 to TRBJ2-7, with a tentative D call TRBD2 (6 bases). The CDR3 consists of 14 residues. Germline CDR1 and CDR2: DFQATT and SNEGSKA (reference sequence). V was trimmed by 3 bases and J by 3 bases, leaving 15 bases between them.

Ten or more counts support this clonotype. This chain connects TRBV20-1 to TRBJ1-5, with D possibly being TRBD1 (6 bases). The CDR3 loop spans 15 amino acids. Germline V gene data show CDR1 as DFQATT and CDR2 as SNEGSKA (reference sequence). With 6 bases removed from V and 4 bases from J, the gap between germline ends came to 19 bases. The CDR3 DNA reads TGCAGTGCCTCATCACAGGGTCTGGGAAATCAGCCCCAGCATTTT. It specifies CSASSQGLGNQPQHF.

This clonotype was observed many times. The chain recombines TRBV4-3 with TRBJ2-2, with unresolved D. In germline, CDR1 is LGHNA, CDR2 YSLEER. This CDR3 contains 13 residues. V gave up 2 bases and J gave up 2 bases, with 3 bases separating them. CDR3 residues: CASSQPNTGELFF. CDR3 nucleotides: TGCGCCAGCAGCCAACCTAACACCGGGGAGCTGTTTTTT.

This clonotype was recorded a few times. The V gene is TRBV5-1, the J gene TRBJ2-7, with 9 bases matching TRBD1. The V and J ends lost 1 base and 3 bases, in that order; junction bases with no gene match: 5. There are 15 residues in the CDR3. Germline CDR1 is SGHRS and CDR2 is YFSETQ. The CDR3 nucleotides are TGCGCCAGCAGCTTGTCCGGGACAGGGAGCTACGAGCAGTACTTC. This codes for CASSLSGTGSYEQYF.

This sequence joins TRBV12-3 or TRBV12-4 and TRBJ2-1; D gene ambiguous. Trimming pared 4 bases from V and 7 bases from J, leaving 8 bases between. The CDR3 is 12 amino acids. The DNA for the CDR3 is TGTGCCAGCAGTTCGACACGAAATGAGCAGTTCTTC. Its translation: CASSSTRNEQFF.

This clonotype was seen many times. This chain joins TRBV18 and TRBJ2-1; the D gene is possibly TRBD1 (6 bases). Trimming left V 3 bases short and J 0 bases short, with 9 bases between. This CDR3 is built from 15 residues. Germline lookup yields CDR1 KGHSH and CDR2 LQKENI. For the CDR3, the DNA is TGTGCCAGCTCACCGATGACAGGCTCCTACAATGAGCAGTTCTTC. Translation gives CASSPMTGSYNEQFF.

This clonotype was observed at least ten times. This chain uses TRBV12-3 or TRBV12-4 with TRBJ1-5; tentatively, D is TRBD1 (5 bases). Trimming removed 5 bases from V and 4 bases from J, with 12 bases in between. CDR3 length equals 14 residues. The DNA for the CDR3 is TGTGCCAGCAGTACCGGACAAAATAATCAGCCCCAGCATTTT. It specifies CASSTGQNNQPQHF.

This clonotype was counted at least ten times. This chain joins TRBV27 and TRBJ1-5; D is unresolved. The CDR3 consists of 15 residues. The ends were cut back, 6 bases at V and 0 bases at J, with 12 bases in the middle. Per the germline V gene, CDR1 is MNHEY and CDR2 is SMNVEV (reference sequence). The CDR3 DNA reads TGTGCCAGCAGCCTCACCCCATATAGCAATCAGCCCCAGCATTTT. This translates into CASSLTPYSNQPQHF.

There are many counts of this clonotype. This sequence joins TRBV6-2 or TRBV6-3 and TRBJ2-2; D might be TRBD1 or TRBD2, each matching 5 bases. The V and J ends lost 3 bases and 3 bases respectively, with 11 bases between them. The CDR3 loop spans 15 amino acids. Germline CDR1 and CDR2: MNHEY and SVGEGT. For the CDR3, the DNA is TGTGCCAGCAGTTATTCGGGGCAGCACACCGGGGAGCTGTTTTTT. Its protein is CASSYSGQHTGELFF.

This clonotype was found many times. This chain uses TRBV12-3 or TRBV12-4 with TRBJ1-5; 9 nucleotides match TRBD1. The V segment lost 6 bases and the J segment 4 bases; nucleotides outside the gene matches: 1. The length of the CDR3 is 13 residues. Here the CDR3 reads CASSGQGNQPQHF. In DNA, the CDR3 is TGTGCCAGCAGCGGACAGGGGAATCAGCCCCAGCATTTT.

This clonotype was seen at least ten times. The V gene is TRBV30, the J gene TRBJ1-6; D remains unclear. This CDR3 comprises 14 residues. The ends were cut back, 0 bases at V and 13 bases at J, with 16 bases in the middle. Looked up from germline, CDR1 is GTSNPN and CDR2 is SVGIG (reference sequence). CDR3 in DNA: TGTGCCTGGAGTGTACGACTGCTCACCCTTCCCCTCCACTTT. This sequence encodes CAWSVRLLTLPLHF.

In its sample, this clonotype was seen a few times. The V gene is TRBV11-2, the J gene TRBJ2-1, with D tentatively TRBD1 or TRBD2 (5 bases each). CDR1 SGHAT and CDR2 FQNNGV come from the germline V gene. This CDR3 spans 15 amino acids. Trimming took off 1 base at V and 10 bases at J, with 17 bases between the two ends. CDR3 nucleotide sequence: TGTGCCAGCAGCTTAGCCGGGACCATGAGCTTCGAGCAGTTCTTC. Amino acid sequence: CASSLAGTMSFEQFF.

This clonotype has at least ten counts. This chain joins TRBV20-1 and TRBJ1-5; perhaps TRBD1 as D (5 bases). This CDR3 is 14 amino acids long. The V end lost 2 bases, the J end lost 2 bases, and 10 bases lay between the germline ends. CDR1 and CDR2 (germline): DFQATT, SNEGSKA (reference sequence). The CDR3: CSARSGGGNQPQHF. DNA of the CDR3: TGCAGTGCTAGATCAGGAGGGGGCAATCAGCCCCAGCATTTT.

This clonotype was seen ten or more times. The DNA for the CDR3 is TGTGCTAGTGGTTTGGGTTTTAGCACAGATACGCAGTATTTT. Its protein is CASGLGFSTDTQYF. The V call is TRBV12-5, the J call TRBJ2-3; D is uncertain. This CDR3 is 14 amino acids long. From germline, CDR1 is LGHNT and CDR2 FRNRAP. Trimming left V 1 base short and J 0 bases short, with 5 bases between.

The V and J genes are TRBV19 and TRBJ1-2, with D possibly being TRBD1 (5 bases). Germline CDR1 and CDR2: LNHDA and SQIVND (reference sequence). This CDR3 region has 15 residues. V was shortened by 5 bases and J by 7 bases, with 20 bases between the two germline ends. The chain's CDR3 is CASSPFGTAPGGYTF. For the CDR3, the DNA is TGTGCCAGTAGTCCTTTCGGGACGGCCCCTGGTGGCTACACCTTC.